These 13 T cell receptor beta chains were sequenced from one sample in a study of blood T cell repertoires in COVID-19. Some clones are missing from TCRdb's copy, which holds only in-frame ones; the method was immunoSEQ multiplex PCR. The sample lists tens of thousands of clones, about 71% seen once, with about 4% in the top ten. The specimen was peripheral blood. Source of these receptors: a woman in her forties or fifties with acute or convalescent COVID-19.

The chain links TRBV10-3 to TRBJ1-2; the match to TRBD1 covers 7 bases. The trim removed 6 bases at V and 6 bases at J, leaving 13 bases unmatched. The V gene's germline CDR1 is ENHRY and CDR2 SYGVKD. The CDR3 loop spans 15 amino acids. The CDR3 DNA reads as TGTGCCATCAGAGGACAGGACCTAAAGGACGATGGCTACACCTTC. Translating gives CAIRGQDLKDDGYTF.

The CDR3 DNA is TGTGCCATCAGTGAGCGGAGAAGGACTTCCACTGAAGCTTTCTTT. Its translation: CAISERRRTSTEAFF. The rearrangement joins TRBV10-3 to TRBJ1-1; D is undetermined. There are 15 residues in the CDR3. Germline lookup yields CDR1 ENHRY and CDR2 SYGVKD. With 2 bases removed from V and 4 bases from J, the gap between germline ends came to 14 bases.

CDR3 nucleotide sequence: TGTGCCAGCAGTTACGGGGCAGACAGTGGAAACATTCAGTACTTC. Amino acids: CASSYGADSGNIQYF. V is TRBV6-2 or TRBV6-3 and J is TRBJ2-4; D is perhaps TRBD1 (5 bases). This CDR3 has 15 residues. Germline lookup yields CDR1 MNHEY and CDR2 SVGEGT. V was trimmed by 2 bases and J by 6 bases, leaving 14 bases between them.

The chain couples TRBV9 to TRBJ2-5; the match to TRBD2 covers 11 bases. The CDR3 is 14 residues long. The germline V gene encodes CDR1 SGDLS and CDR2 YYNGEE. V trimming: 2 bases; J trimming: 7 bases; junction bases outside the gene matches: 4. The CDR3 coding sequence is TGTGCCAGCAGCGTGAGCGGACTAGCGGGGACCCAGTACTTC. It yields the protein CASSVSGLAGTQYF.

A few counts support this clone. V is TRBV30 and J is TRBJ1-2; 8 bases line up with TRBD1. With 3 bases clipped from V and 8 bases from J, the junction kept 8 bases outside the gene matches. Germline V gene data show CDR1 as GTSNPN and CDR2 as SVGIG (reference sequence). The CDR3 is made up of 13 amino acids. CDR3 sequence (DNA): TGTGCCTGGAGCCATGGACAGGGAGGCGGCTACACCTTC. It specifies CAWSHGQGGGYTF.

This chain uses TRBV7-2 with TRBJ1-5; D not resolved. The CDR3 extends over 15 amino acids. Germline assignment: CDR1 SGHTA and CDR2 FQGNSA. V shed 0 bases and J shed 6 bases, with 12 bases lying between them. The chain's CDR3 is CASSLAASISQPQHF. For the CDR3, the DNA is TGTGCCAGCAGCTTAGCCGCCTCTATAAGTCAGCCCCAGCATTTT.

The chain recombines TRBV7-9 with TRBJ1-2; D is possibly TRBD1 (6 bases). Per germline, CDR1 SEHNR and CDR2 FQNEAQ (reference sequence). V shed 8 bases and J shed 8 bases, with 21 bases lying between them. The CDR3 length is 14 residues. CDR3 protein: CASSTGQPGEGYTF. The DNA of the CDR3 is TGTGCCAGCTCAACCGGACAGCCTGGGGAGGGCTACACCTTC. Together with reference TRBV7-9 and TRBJ1-2, the CDR3 gives the full variable domain: DTGVSQNPRHKITKRGQNVTFRCDPISEHNRLYWYRQTLGQGPEFLTYFQNEAQLEKSRLLSDRFSAERPKGSFSTLEIQRTEQGDSAMYLCASSTGQPGEGYTFGSGTRLTVV.

This clone was counted only a few times. The genes are TRBV7-9 and TRBJ1-2, with D perhaps matching TRBD1 (5 bases). Trimming stripped 8 bases from V and 4 bases from J, with 14 bases between. CDR1 is SEHNR and CDR2 is FQNEAQ in the germline V gene (reference sequence). There are 13 residues in the CDR3. The DNA of the CDR3 is TGTGCCAGCGGAGGGGACGGGTCCTATGGCTACACCTTC. Translation: CASGGDGSYGYTF.

The rearrangement joins TRBV19 to TRBJ2-5, with 7 bases that match TRBD1. There are 14 residues in the CDR3. Germline V gene sequence: CDR1 LNHDA, CDR2 SQIVND (reference sequence). The J segment lost 1 base and the V segment lost 6 bases, leaving 5 bases of the junction unmatched. Here the CDR3 DNA reads TGTGCCAGTAGGACCGGGACAGCCCAAGAGACCCAGTACTTC. Amino acid sequence: CASRTGTAQETQYF.

A word on this clone: The junction departs from germline at one end; a sequencing error may be responsible. The chain employs TRBV9 and TRBJ2-1, with 11 bases that match TRBD2. This CDR3 is 15 amino acids long. Germline-derived CDR1 and CDR2 are SGDLS and YYNGEE. Written as DNA, the CDR3 is TGTGCCAGCAGTGTAGCGGGGGGGCCCTACAATGAGCAGTTCTTC. Protein: CASSVAGGPYNEQFF.

The chain is built from TRBV6-1 and TRBJ2-2; no clear D gene. Germline loops: CDR1 MNHNS, CDR2 SASEGT. There are 14 residues in the CDR3. The V and J ends lost 3 bases and 0 bases respectively, with 5 bases between them. The CDR3 DNA reads as TGTGCCAGCAGTGACACTGCGAACACCGGGGAGCTGTTTTTT. It codes for CASSDTANTGELFF.

CDR3 coding DNA: TGTGCCAGTTACAGGGGGGATGAAGCTTTCTTT. Protein product: CASYRGDEAFF. This sequence joins TRBV28 and TRBJ1-1, with 8 bases identical to TRBD1. Trimming removed 9 bases from V and 7 bases from J; junction bases left unmatched: 4. This CDR3 region has 11 residues. The germline gives CDR1 MDHEN, CDR2 SYDVKM.

The chain carries TRBV28 and TRBJ1-1, with D perhaps TRBD1 (6 bases). V lost 2 bases and J lost 5, with 12 bases in between. The germline V gene encodes CDR1 MDHEN and CDR2 SYDVKM. The CDR3 extends over 14 amino acids. For the CDR3, the DNA is TGTGCCAGCAGTTTAGGACAGATGGGGACTGAAGCTTTCTTT. As protein: CASSLGQMGTEAFF.